This T cell receptor (beta chain) originates from a study of blood T cells in healthy people across ages. On this clonotype itself: At one end the junction does not follow the germline gene, possibly because of a read error.

Sample-barcoded 5' priming and a J-beta primer mix drove a second PCR of 7 to 11 cycles. TCRdb re-called the 5' RACE reads through MiXCR, storing one row per CDR3 protein. Of some 920,000 distinct CDR3 sequences detected, about 51% appear once; the ten largest clones hold over 20%. This TCR was sampled from a woman aged 60-70 years in good health. Sequencing input: blood.

This CDR3 is CTSSQPQHF. The CDR3 bases are TGTACCAGCTCTCAGCCCCAGCATTTT. J is TRBJ1-5 and V is TRBV18; D is unclear. The germline V gene encodes CDR1 KGHSH and CDR2 LQKENI. This CDR3 region has 9 residues.